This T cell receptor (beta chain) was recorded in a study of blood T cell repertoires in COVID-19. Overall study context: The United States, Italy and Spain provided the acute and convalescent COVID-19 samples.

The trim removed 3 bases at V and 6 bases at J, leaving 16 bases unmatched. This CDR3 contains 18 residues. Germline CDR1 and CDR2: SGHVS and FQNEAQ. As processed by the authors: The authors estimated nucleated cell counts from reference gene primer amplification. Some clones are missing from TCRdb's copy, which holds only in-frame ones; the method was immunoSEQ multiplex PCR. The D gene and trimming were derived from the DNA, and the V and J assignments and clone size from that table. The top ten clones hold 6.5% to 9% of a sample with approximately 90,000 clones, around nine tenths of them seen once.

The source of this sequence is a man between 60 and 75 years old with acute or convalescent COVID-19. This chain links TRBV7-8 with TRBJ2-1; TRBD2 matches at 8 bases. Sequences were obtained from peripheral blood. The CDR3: CASSFGLRRGGIRNEQFF. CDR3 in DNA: TGTGCCAGCAGCTTCGGTCTCCGTCGGGGGGGCATCCGCAATGAGCAGTTCTTC. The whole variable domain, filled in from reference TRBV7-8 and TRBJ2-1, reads GAGVSQSPRYKVAKRGQDVALRCDPISGHVSLFWYQQALGQGPEFLTYFQNEAQLDKSGLPSDRFFAERPEGSVSTLKIQRTQQEDSAVYLCASSFGLRRGGIRNEQFFGPGTRLTVL.